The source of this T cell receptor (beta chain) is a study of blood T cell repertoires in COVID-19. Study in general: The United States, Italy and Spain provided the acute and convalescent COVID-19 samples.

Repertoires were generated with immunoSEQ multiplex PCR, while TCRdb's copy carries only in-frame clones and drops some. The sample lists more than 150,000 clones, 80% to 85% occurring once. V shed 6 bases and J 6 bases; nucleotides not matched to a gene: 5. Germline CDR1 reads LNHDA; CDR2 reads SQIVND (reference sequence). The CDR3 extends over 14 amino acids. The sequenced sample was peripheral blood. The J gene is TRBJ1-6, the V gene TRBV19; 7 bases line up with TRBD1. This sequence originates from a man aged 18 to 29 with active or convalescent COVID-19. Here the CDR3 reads CASRTRDSNSPLHF. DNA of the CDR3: TGTGCCAGTAGAACCCGGGACAGTAATTCACCCCTCCACTTT.